One and the same sample provided the 12 T cell receptor beta chains below, sequenced in a study of shared clonotypes between healthy human individuals. Only in-frame clones appear in the TCRdb table, and some are missing; sequencing was by immunoSEQ multiplex PCR. The sample lists about 120,000 clones, more than 65% occurring once. The sequenced sample consisted of memory CD8+ T cells sorted from blood. Subset noted: CD45RO+ cells pooled with CCR7-negative TemRA cells. These receptors all come from a woman between 25 and 40 years old in good health.

This clone appeared many times. The CDR3 DNA is TGTGCCACCAGCGGAACCGGGACAGGGTCCTACGAGCAGTACTTC. This gives the protein CATSGTGTGSYEQYF. V gene TRBV15 combines with J gene TRBJ2-7; the match to TRBD1 covers 9 bases. The junction had 6 bases not matched to a gene; V was cut back by 5 bases and J by 1 base. Germline CDR1 and CDR2: LNHNV and YYDKDF (reference sequence). The CDR3 consists of 15 residues.

The J gene is TRBJ2-7, the V gene TRBV27, with no clear D. Trimming pared 5 bases from V and 2 bases from J, leaving 13 bases between. The V gene's germline CDR1 is MNHEY and CDR2 SMNVEV (reference sequence). This CDR3 is built from 14 residues. The CDR3 sequence: CASSDSLPPYEQYF. DNA for the CDR3: TGTGCCAGCAGTGACTCACTCCCTCCCTACGAGCAGTACTTC.

This chain links TRBV27 with TRBJ2-3; no clear D. CDR1 is MNHEY, CDR2 SMNVEV, per germline (reference sequence). V was trimmed by 4 bases and J by 2 bases, leaving 13 bases between them. CDR3 length: 15 residues. Here the CDR3 reads CASSSRVAHTDTQYF. The CDR3 coding sequence is TGTGCCAGCAGTTCCCGAGTCGCTCACACAGATACGCAGTATTTT.

The V call is TRBV4-1, the J call TRBJ2-1, with D tentatively TRBD1 (5 bases). The CDR3 loop spans 15 amino acids. The V end lost 1 base, the J end lost 12 bases, and 19 bases lay between the germline ends. CDR1 and CDR2 (germline): MGHRA, YSYEKL. DNA for the CDR3: TGCGCCAGCAGCCAAGGGGCTTTACCCGTTAGGGGGCAGTTCTTC. Its protein product is CASSQGALPVRGQFF.

This rearrangement joins TRBV19 to TRBJ2-5; 7 bases agree with TRBD1. The J call may be wrong; the DNA end is better matched by TRBJ2-7. There are 13 residues in the CDR3. CDR1 LNHDA and CDR2 SQIVND come from the germline V gene (reference sequence). CDR3 residues: CASSRDSSYEQYF. The CDR3 DNA is TGTGCCAGTAGTAGGGACAGTTCCTACGAGCAGTACTTC.

The gene calls are TRBV11-2 and TRBJ2-1, with 10 nucleotides matching TRBD2. The J segment lost 5 bases and the V segment lost 5 bases, leaving 6 bases of the junction unmatched. Germline CDR1 reads SGHAT; CDR2 reads FQNNGV. There are 15 residues in the CDR3. CDR3 nucleotide sequence: TGTGCCAGCAGCCCCATAGCGGGAGGTGACAATGAGCAGTTCTTC. This translates into CASSPIAGGDNEQFF. Looking up the rest from reference TRBV11-2 and TRBJ2-1 gives the full variable domain: EAGVAQSPRYKIIEKRQSVAFWCNPISGHATLYWYQQILGQGPKLLIQFQNNGVVDDSQLPKDRFSAERLKGVDSTLKIQPAKLEDSAVYLCASSPIAGGDNEQFFGPGTRLTVL.

The chain uses TRBV29-1 and TRBJ1-1, with TRBD1 identical over 7 bases. CDR1 SQVTM and CDR2 ANQGSEA come from the germline V gene. The V and J ends lost 6 bases and 1 base, in that order; junction bases with no gene match: 8. This CDR3 is built from 14 residues. The CDR3 nucleotides are TGCAGCGTCCATCACAGGGGCGGGAACACTGAAGCTTTCTTT. It specifies CSVHHRGGNTEAFF.

The rearrangement uses TRBV7-6 and TRBJ2-5; 7 bases are shared with TRBD2. The CDR3 has 13 amino acids. Germline values: CDR1 SGHVS, CDR2 FNYEAQ. J gave up 10 bases and V 3 bases, and 8 bases lay outside the gene matches. The DNA of the CDR3 is TGTGCCAGCAGCTTCGTCCTGGGGGAGGGCCAGTACTTC. This gives the protein CASSFVLGEGQYF.

This clone was recorded a few times. J is TRBJ2-1 and V is TRBV25-1; no reliable D call. V lost 2 bases, J lost 6 bases, and 8 bases lay in between. CDR1 is MGHDK, CDR2 SYGVNS, per germline. CDR3 size: 13 residues. The CDR3 spells CASSEVSVNEQFF. The CDR3 nucleotides read TGTGCCAGCAGTGAAGTGAGCGTCAATGAGCAGTTCTTC.

The chain is built from TRBV5-1 and TRBJ2-5; D possibly corresponds to TRBD2 (6 bases). Trimming pared 6 bases from V and 5 bases from J, leaving 20 bases between. CDR1 and CDR2 (germline): SGHRS, YFSETQ. This CDR3 contains 15 residues. This CDR3 is CASNLRQGGKETQYF. CDR3 DNA: TGCGCCAGCAACCTACGCCAGGGCGGGAAGGAGACCCAGTACTTC.

The chain recombines TRBV7-2 with TRBJ2-5; D might be TRBD2 (5 bases). Germline-derived CDR1 and CDR2 are SGHTA and FQGNSA. CDR3 length: 14 amino acids. Trimming removed 10 bases from V and 5 bases from J, with 20 bases in between. CDR3 loop: CATGGRRFGETQYF. The CDR3 bases are TGTGCCACTGGCGGGCGGAGGTTTGGGGAGACCCAGTACTTC.

This rearrangement joins TRBV4-1 to TRBJ2-2; 8 nucleotides agree with TRBD1. The germline CDR1 and CDR2 sequences are MGHRA and YSYEKL. V trimming: 3 bases; J trimming: 5 bases; junction bases outside the gene matches: 5. This CDR3 comprises 15 residues. The CDR3 reads CASSHTGGKTGELFF. The CDR3 DNA follows: TGCGCCAGCAGCCATACAGGGGGAAAAACCGGGGAGCTGTTTTTT.